These 14 T cell receptor beta chains came from one sample sequenced in a study of blood T cell repertoires in COVID-19. The method was immunoSEQ multiplex PCR; TCRdb's version includes in-frame clones alone and lacks a portion of them. This sample has approximately 190,000 clones, with roughly four fifths found just once. Sequences were obtained from peripheral blood. These receptors all come from a middle-aged woman with acute or convalescent COVID-19.

As DNA, the CDR3 is TGTGCCAGCAGCACGACGGCGGTACTCAATGAGCAGTTCTTC. Translating gives CASSTTAVLNEQFF. The rearrangement joins TRBV7-9 to TRBJ2-1; D ambiguous. The V gene lost 5 bases and the J gene lost 6 bases, with 14 bases spanning the gap. This CDR3 comprises 14 residues. CDR1 is SEHNR, CDR2 FQNEAQ, per germline (reference sequence).

The CDR3 sequence is CAWSVTGSSSYEQYF. DNA for the CDR3: TGTGCCTGGAGTGTTACGGGGTCCAGCTCCTACGAGCAGTACTTC. The chain has TRBV30 and TRBJ2-7; possible D gene TRBD2, 5 bases. Germline V CDR1 and CDR2: GTSNPN, SVGIG (reference sequence). Deletions cut 0 bases from V and 0 bases from J, with 12 bases between. CDR3 length equals 15 residues.

J is TRBJ2-1 and V is TRBV19; TRBD2 aligns across 8 bases. Trimming took 7 bases from V and 3 from J; bases not matched to a gene: 5. The CDR3 has 14 amino acids. From germline, CDR1 is LNHDA and CDR2 SQIVND (reference sequence). Written as DNA, the CDR3 is TGTGCCAGTAAAACTAGCGGCTACTACAATGAGCAGTTCTTC. Protein product: CASKTSGYYNEQFF.

V and J are TRBV30 and TRBJ2-1; 7 bases match TRBD2. In germline, CDR1 is GTSNPN, CDR2 SVGIG (reference sequence). Trimming took 2 bases from V and 0 from J; bases not matched to a gene: 7. The CDR3 is 16 amino acids. The DNA for the CDR3 is TGTGCCTGGAGTTCCCGTTGGGACTACTCCTACAATGAGCAGTTCTTC. It codes for CAWSSRWDYSYNEQFF.

This chain uses TRBV28 with TRBJ2-7, with TRBD2 as a possible D gene (5 bases). This CDR3 spans 14 amino acids. Germline V gives CDR1 MDHEN, CDR2 SYDVKM. Deletions cut 6 bases from V and 3 bases from J, with 15 bases between. The CDR3 coding sequence is TGTGCCAGCAGCCTCGTCGGGGAAGGCTACGAGCAGTACTTC. Its translation: CASSLVGEGYEQYF.

The chain uses TRBV6-5 and TRBJ1-5; D is ambiguous. Trimming took off 2 bases at V and 4 bases at J, with 12 bases between the two ends. There are 15 residues in the CDR3. Germline V gene lookup returns CDR1 MNHEY and CDR2 SVGAGI. This chain's CDR3 is CASSYPGTANQPQHF. CDR3 in DNA: TGTGCCAGCAGTTACCCGGGAACTGCTAATCAGCCCCAGCATTTT.

The chain couples TRBV19 to TRBJ1-2; D call uncertain. The CDR3 consists of 13 residues. V lost 3 bases and J 2 bases, leaving 7 bases between the germline ends. Germline CDR1 is LNHDA and CDR2 is SQIVND (reference sequence). The CDR3 DNA reads as TGTGCCAGTAGTATGGGCGGGAACTATGGCTACACCTTC. It specifies CASSMGGNYGYTF.

The genes are TRBV3-1 (or the pseudogene TRBV3-2) and TRBJ2-4; TRBD1 aligns across 10 bases. This CDR3 has 16 residues. The germline gives CDR1 LGHDT, CDR2 YNNKEL (reference sequence). The V gene end was trimmed by 2 bases and the J gene end by 6 bases; junction bases not matched to a gene: 7. The CDR3 loop reads CASSQYRQGAGNIQYF. The CDR3 DNA reads TGTGCCAGCAGCCAATACCGACAGGGGGCGGGAAACATTCAGTACTTC.

This clone was picked up a small number of times. This rearrangement joins TRBV28 to TRBJ1-4, with D possibly being TRBD1 (5 bases). CDR3 length: 14 residues. The V and J ends lost 8 bases and 4 bases respectively, with 14 bases between them. Germline CDR1 and CDR2: MDHEN and SYDVKM. The CDR3 DNA reads as TGTGCCAGCTTGCCGCCGGGGGGTAATGAAAAACTGTTTTTT. Its translation is CASLPPGGNEKLFF.

V gene TRBV9 combines with J gene TRBJ2-6; no reliable D call. CDR1 SGDLS and CDR2 YYNGEE come from the germline V gene. V lost 2 bases to trimming and J lost 3 bases, with 6 bases between them. The CDR3 consists of 14 residues. CDR3 loop: CASSVTYGANVLTF. The CDR3 DNA sequence: TGTGCCAGCAGCGTGACTTATGGGGCCAACGTCCTGACTTTC.

This clone showed up just a few times. V is TRBV6-4 and J is TRBJ2-5, with D possibly TRBD2 on 5 matching bases. Germline assignment: CDR1 MRHNA and CDR2 SNTAGT. V was trimmed by 5 bases and J by 3 bases, leaving 10 bases between them. The CDR3 covers 13 residues. The CDR3 protein is CASSKSAEETQYF. In DNA, the CDR3 is TGTGCCAGCAGTAAATCAGCGGAAGAGACCCAGTACTTC.

DNA of the CDR3: TGTGCCAGCCGGACTTATGGCTACACCTTC. Translation gives CASRTYGYTF. The genes are TRBV2 and TRBJ1-2; D not resolved. Germline CDR1 reads SNHLY; CDR2 reads FYNNEI. The CDR3 covers 10 residues. Deletions cut 8 bases from V and 5 bases from J, with 6 bases between.

This sequence joins TRBV7-9 and TRBJ1-2; a weak D match, TRBD1 (5 bases). The V end lost 4 bases, the J end lost 5 bases, and 20 bases lay between the germline ends. The CDR3 spans 16 residues. CDR1 is SEHNR, CDR2 FQNEAQ, per germline (reference sequence). The CDR3 nucleotides read TGTGCCAGCAGCTCCCTGGGGCCCATGAGGCCGTATGGCTACACCTTC. This encodes CASSSLGPMRPYGYTF. Combining the CDR3 with reference TRBV7-9 and TRBJ1-2 gives the whole variable domain DTGVSQNPRHKITKRGQNVTFRCDPISEHNRLYWYRQTLGQGPEFLTYFQNEAQLEKSRLLSDRFSAERPKGSFSTLEIQRTEQGDSAMYLCASSSLGPMRPYGYTFGSGTRLTVV.

The rearrangement uses TRBV28 and TRBJ2-1; 10 bases agree with TRBD2. The CDR3 has 15 amino acids. J gave up 6 bases and V 7 bases, and 9 bases lay outside the gene matches. In germline, CDR1 is MDHEN, CDR2 SYDVKM. The CDR3 region is CASKLLAGVSNEQFF. The CDR3 DNA follows: TGTGCCAGCAAGCTCCTAGCGGGAGTGAGCAATGAGCAGTTCTTC.